This TCR beta chain is from a study of cytomegalovirus exposure and HLA in healthy donors (dated by TCRdb to about 2017). Background for the entire study: According to an earlier analysis of around 600 of the donors, about 179 million T cells yielded 120 million or so unique TCR beta sequences and approximately 300 Gb of sequence data. The study used immunosequencing to profile the T cell repertoires of hundreds of subjects and linked those repertoires to cytomegalovirus serostatus. A later genetic analysis used genome-wide SNP genotypes for about 65% of the roughly 670 donors, treating that subset as a discovery cohort. Approximately 300 gigabases of sequencing data and 70 million to 95 million unique TCR sequences made up an early release that covered fewer than 650 HLA-typed donors. To predict cytomegalovirus infection status, the study combined high-throughput TCR immunosequencing, statistical association of individual TCRs with disease status, and machine learning. Donor age, sex, ethnicity and CMV serostatus were compiled alongside the repertoire data. The aim of the study was to test whether cataloging public T cell receptors could identify signatures of past pathogen exposure. Besides the first cohort of some 670 subjects, a separate validation cohort made up of 90 to 150 different subjects was used. Class I and class II HLA loci were covered by the typing at four-digit resolution. An earlier analysis of several hundred of the donors applied high-throughput TCR beta sequencing to assess whether each TCR beta V gene segment acted as functional or pseudogenic. Among the roughly 390 genotyped donors, about 85% belonged to the genetic ancestry cluster associated with self-reported Caucasian donors. In a later analysis, previously published TCR beta repertoires from 550 to 700 donors were re-analyzed and high-resolution HLA genotyping was added so that TCR occurrence patterns could be studied. Across about 380 genotyped donors of the cohort, an average of 235,054 unique TCR beta nucleotide sequences per donor were sequenced, and approximately 17% of those sequences were non-productive. Rather than drawing on any new phenotypic data, the later analysis identified candidate immune exposures from TCR beta sequences and the way those sequences occurred across donors. All discovery cohort repertoires had been generated on a single sequencing platform. The number of donors typed differed by locus, with 629-630 for A, B, C, DRB1 and DQB1, approximately 500 for DQA1, over 600 for DPA1, and 450 to 480 for DPB1. Five DR-DQ haplotypes were treated as single units for association and clustering because of strong linkage in the cohort. Here is what the overall study found, with its caveats: In vitro tests confirmed that a few of the cytomegalovirus-associated TCR beta chains recognize cytomegalovirus antigens. Strong co-occurrence of HLA alleles, especially DR and DQ, made assigning TCR associations to individual alleles difficult. The presence/absence analyses assumed that sequencing depth was roughly uniform across donors, and that assumption may not be true. Most TCR sequences were seen in very few donors, while some public TCRs were found in many individuals. A further reported finding was that TCR beta sequences accurately predicted the HLA-A and HLA-B alleles for most subjects in the first cohort. According to a later genetic analysis, donors in an Asian-associated ancestry cluster had fewer N-insertions in productive TCRs than the roughly 670-donor mean. The sequencing pipeline was judged likely to have produced a cluster of highly shared sequence variants as a technical artifact. Several of the top co-occurrence clusters appeared to be linked to parvovirus B19, influenza, CMV and Epstein-Barr virus, according to a later analysis. Correlated functional status among segregating V segments might reflect linkage disequilibrium, but an unknown experimental factor could not be ruled out. A later analysis found that most CMV-associated TCR beta chains appeared HLA-restricted, with HLA associations seemingly driven largely by CMV exposure. The 87-base-pair reads could not distinguish some IMGT-functional V segments, including TRBV6-2 and TRBV6-3, so those segments were excluded. The classifier was reported to diagnose cytomegalovirus status with high specificity and sensitivity in both the original and validation cohorts. In this cohort, only TCR beta chains were sequenced, and detectable features were limited by the absence of alpha or paired-chain data. In an earlier analysis of roughly 560 of the donors, most TCR beta V segments were observed in productive rearrangements about 90% or about 30% of the time, broadly matching IMGT annotations. CMV serostatus was the only immune exposure information available for the cohort. The authors suggested that the approach could potentially be extended to other disease states and immunological phenotypes. Compared with equally common non-associated chains, HLA-associated TCR beta chains in a later analysis were more clonally expanded and had lower generation probabilities. Because counts were too low, seventeen rarely observed V segments, including chromosome 9 orphons, were left out of the earlier analysis of about 500 of the donors. Because some donors lacked HLA typing at each locus, the association tests relied only on the typed subset. An association between a missense DCLRE1C variant and V-gene and J-gene trimming of TCR beta chains was found in a later genetic analysis and replicated in an independent cohort. A later analysis found that TCR association rates varied across HLA loci, with DRB1 alleles showing the most associated TCRs and HLA-C alleles the fewest. In a later analysis, 16,951 TCR beta sequences were associated with specific HLA alleles at a false discovery rate of 0.05. The study listed 164 TCR beta chains as associated with cytomegalovirus.

V sheds 2 bases and J sheds 6 bases, leaving 10 bases between their ends. The CDR3 holds 13 amino acids from the cysteine to the phenylalanine. The sequence is cut down to CDR3 DNA, 39 bases in frame from base 1. From a lookup of the germline V gene (reference sequence), CDR1 and CDR2 are MNHNY and SVGAGI. Notes on this clone: The target of this receptor is not known. There are no base qualities to consult, and no much larger clone falls within one base.

The cohort consisted of fewer than 700 healthy bone marrow donors. All cohort members were sampled while nominally healthy, although unrecorded immune exposures were likely present. The donor tested CMV seronegative, placing the donor among the approximately 360 seronegative members of the cohort. Each donor provided a peripheral blood sample, and peripheral blood mononuclear cells were used for TCR beta sequencing. The Qiagen DNeasy Blood Extraction Kit was used to extract genomic DNA from the blood cell samples. The method behind the library was the immunoSEQ multiplex PCR assay. For the multiplex PCR, a mixture combining 60 forward primers for TCR Vbeta segments and 13 reverse primers for TCR Jbeta segments was used. The CDR3 region of rearranged TCR beta genes was amplified from genomic DNA by a multiplex PCR assay. The Illumina HiSeq System was used to sequence the amplified TCR beta libraries as 87-base-pair reads. On the study's bioinformatics: A later analysis counted about 80 million unique TCR beta chains across the 650 to 800 repertoires, and roughly 9.9 million of these chains were shared by at least two donors. Raw reads were error-corrected and collapsed into unique sequences with a nearest-neighbor algorithm that merged closely related sequences to remove PCR and sequencing errors. V, D and J gene segments were assigned by aligning CDR3 sequences to IMGT reference sequences. Each retained sequence needed at least a six-nucleotide match to both a V gene segment and a J gene segment. A rearrangement was called productive if the CDR3 had no stop codons and remained in frame with V and J, and every other rearrangement was called non-productive. CDR3 was defined by IMGT convention, running from the second conserved V-encoded cysteine to the conserved J-encoded phenylalanine. Sequences without an unambiguous match to a single V gene segment were excluded from the earlier analysis of 450 to 750 of the donors. In an earlier analysis of 587 of the donors, V segments were called functional above 56.7% productive rearrangements and were called segregating when the between-donor standard deviation exceeded 5%. A statistical classification framework was developed to diagnose cytomegalovirus status using the catalog of TCR beta chain sequences. In a later analysis, V and J genes were assigned by comparing TCR nucleotide sequences against IMGT/GENE-DB human TR gene sequences. A later analysis assigned CDR3 sequences and most-parsimonious VDJ recombination scenarios with the TCRdist pipeline. In a later analysis, every TCR beta chain was defined by the combination of its CDR3 amino acid sequence and its V-gene family, and reads without a unique V-gene family were dropped. To address suspected cross-contamination and a sequencing artifact, a later analysis removed approximately 600 highly shared, low-generation-probability nucleotide sequences. A later analysis calculated a clonal expansion index for each public chain from normalized within-repertoire ranks of inferred template counts. In a later analysis, generation probabilities were computed using a VDJ recombination model fitted to out-of-frame rearrangements, and the results were checked against IGoR. In a later analysis, hypergeometric tests were used to score TCR-TCR, TCR-HLA and TCR-CMV co-occurrence, with a repertoire-size bias correction applied to TCR pairs. To estimate false discovery rates, a later analysis permuted the HLA or CMV assignments 20 times. In a later analysis, co-occurring TCRs were grouped using DBSCAN, with TCRdist sequence similarity added in when clustering inside HLA-allele-positive subsets. Repertoires with fewer than 30,000 or more than 120,000 public chains were left out of co-occurrence clustering, as were five repertoires with anomalous nucleotide sharing. As stored in TCRdb, this immuneACCESS dataset retains in-frame rearrangements with V and J assigned. A fraction of the clones does not appear; measured against another copy, unresolved V genes explain less than half of the discrepancy, and the remainder lacks a known reason. V, J and clone size are taken as reported in that table, and D and trimming were inferred from the DNA itself. Across this sample there are around 120,000 clones, with about four fifths seen only once. The top ten clones comprise roughly 4% of the sample.

The clonotype originates from a woman in her forties in good health and CMV-seronegative. The sequence joins TRBV6-6 to TRBJ1-1; no D segment can be confidently identified. Material: PBMCs. CDR3 reads: CASSYALGAEAFF. The DNA sequence reads TGTGCCAGCAGTTACGCACTCGGGGCTGAAGCTTTCTTT.